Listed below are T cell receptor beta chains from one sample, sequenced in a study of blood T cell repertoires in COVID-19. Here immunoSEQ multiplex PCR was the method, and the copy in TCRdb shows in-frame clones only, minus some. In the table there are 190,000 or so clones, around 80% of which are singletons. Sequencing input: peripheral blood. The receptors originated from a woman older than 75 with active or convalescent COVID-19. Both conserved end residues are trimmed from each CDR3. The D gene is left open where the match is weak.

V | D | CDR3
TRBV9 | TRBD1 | ASSVETGGEGHGYT
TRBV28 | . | ASRMDSFYQPQH
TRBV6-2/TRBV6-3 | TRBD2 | ASSRGGADTQY
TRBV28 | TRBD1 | ASSLMTGGEQY
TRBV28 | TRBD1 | ASSLRRTGWGTEAF
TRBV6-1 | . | ASSENRSFYGYT
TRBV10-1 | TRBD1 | ASSEATGQGGEAF
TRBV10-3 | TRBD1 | AISESRQGVEAF
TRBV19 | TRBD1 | ASSMGQGSTDTQY
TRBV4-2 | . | ASSQDQGGIYGYT
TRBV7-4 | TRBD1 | ASSLGKQGRPQH
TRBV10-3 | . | ATLDGGYNEQF
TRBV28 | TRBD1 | ASRRQGASEAF
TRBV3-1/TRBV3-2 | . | ASSQVQGGLEQY
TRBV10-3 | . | AIRNSRNTEAF
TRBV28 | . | ASKDGGSDFHGYT
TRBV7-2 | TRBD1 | ASSPATGGNTEAF
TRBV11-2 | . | ASGGILNTEAF
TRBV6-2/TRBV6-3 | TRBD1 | ASSYSTLGQGAWEQY
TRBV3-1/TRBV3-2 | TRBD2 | ASSHFGGGAYNEQF
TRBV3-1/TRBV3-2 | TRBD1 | ASNPGQGNSSPLH
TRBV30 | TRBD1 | AWSVGQGLGYT
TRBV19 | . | ASSSGSATNEKLF
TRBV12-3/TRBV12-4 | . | ASSPGYQETQY